This TCR beta chain was found in a study of radiation and T cells in renal cell carcinoma. Study in general: Nephrectomy followed 15 Gy stereotactic body radiation by 4 weeks. Study findings and constraints: No pretreatment tumor biopsies were available for baseline clonotypes.

Sequenced by immunoSEQ multiplex PCR; TCRdb stores in-frame clones only, minus some. The table lists some 130,000 clones, over 75% of them singletons. Time point meaning: blood 2 weeks post-SBRT. Indicated treatment: 15 Gy SBRT to primary tumor, nephrectomy 4 weeks later. This clone was observed a single time. As yet, its antigen is unknown. This receptor was obtained from a woman in her fifties or sixties with renal cell carcinoma. The input for sequencing was blood, taken from a patient whose treatment included radiotherapy and nephrectomy.

The CDR3 nucleotides are TGTGCCAGCAGTGCAGGGACCTATGGCTACACCTTC. Translated, it gives CASSAGTYGYTF. This chain uses TRBV2 with TRBJ1-2; possible D gene TRBD1, 5 bases. V was clipped by 4 bases and J by 4 bases, with 7 bases between them. Germline CDR1 reads SNHLY; CDR2 reads FYNNEI. CDR3 length: 12 amino acids.